Described below is a single T cell receptor beta chain sequence and its context. The sample comes from a study of blood T cell repertoires in COVID-19. Study at large: Nucleic acid was either cDNA or gDNA, and it came from T cells, B-cell-depleted T cells, or PBMCs.

The germline gives CDR1 MNHEY, CDR2 SMNVEV (reference sequence). The ends lost 3 bases at V and 6 bases at J; junction bases unmatched: 4. The CDR3 is 14 amino acids. Data came from immunoSEQ multiplex PCR; TCRdb stores just in-frame clones and leaves some out. The sample shows 90,000 to 100,000 clones, about 89% of them seen only once. The receptor was derived from a man in his fifties or sixties with acute or convalescent COVID-19. Sequences were obtained from peripheral blood. V and J are TRBV27 and TRBJ1-5; 8 bases align to TRBD1. CDR3 residues: CASSFGQGSQPQHF. Here the CDR3 DNA reads TGTGCCAGCAGTTTTGGACAGGGAAGTCAGCCCCAGCATTTT.